This TCR beta chain was documented in a study of blood T cell repertoires in COVID-19. Between the trimmed V and J ends, which lost 2 bases and 2 bases, there was a span of 13 bases. Germline V gene data show CDR1 as LNHNV and CDR2 as YYDKDF (reference sequence). The CDR3 has 15 residues. As handled by the study authors: From reference gene primer amplification, estimates of nucleated cell counts were derived. Method: immunoSEQ multiplex PCR; TCRdb's copy keeps in-frame clones and lacks some. The D gene and trimming were derived from the DNA, and the V and J assignments and clone size from that table. The sample yields fewer than 300,000 clones, 84% seen once.

The sequence came from a human donor in a cohort sampled during active COVID-19. The chain combines TRBV15 with TRBJ2-7; perhaps TRBD2 as D (5 bases). Sequencing was carried out using peripheral blood. The CDR3 DNA reads as TGTGCCACCAGCAGACCCCCGGGGTTTCCCTACGAGCAGTACTTC. It codes for CATSRPPGFPYEQYF.